These 23 T cell receptor beta chains were sequenced from one sample in a study of cytomegalovirus exposure and HLA in healthy donors. The PCR ran on 60 Vbeta and 13 Jbeta primers. Here immunoSEQ multiplex PCR was the method, and the copy in TCRdb shows in-frame clones only, minus some. The sample gives some 120,000 clones, about three quarters of which show up once; roughly 5.9% is in the top ten. The sequenced sample was PBMCs. The receptor set was obtained from a woman between 40 and 55 years old in good health and CMV-seronegative.

Remarks on this clone: This sample includes further DNA sequences coding for the same CDR3. The chain joins TRBV5-6 to TRBJ2-5, with D perhaps matching TRBD2 (5 bases). CDR3 length equals 12 residues. The V and J ends lost 5 bases and 5 bases respectively, with 10 bases between them. The germline gives CDR1 SGHDT, CDR2 YYEEEE. The CDR3 DNA reads as TGTGCCAGCAGGGGGAGTGGGGAGACCCAGTACTTC. Translated, it gives CASRGSGETQYF.

This chain connects TRBV6-4 to TRBJ2-3; D is unclear. Germline CDR1 and CDR2: MRHNA and SNTAGT. This CDR3 is built from 13 residues. V dropped 10 bases and J dropped 8 bases, with 19 bases sitting between them. CDR3: CATSLSASSTQYF. The CDR3 DNA is TGTGCCACCTCATTAAGCGCATCAAGTACGCAGTATTTT.

This clone was observed a few times. V and J are TRBV6-1 and TRBJ2-1, with D tentatively TRBD2 (5 bases). The CDR3 length is 16 residues. Trimming removed 0 bases at V and 2 bases at J, with 11 bases between. Germline lookup yields CDR1 MNHNS and CDR2 SASEGT. The CDR3 nucleotides are TGTGCCAGCAGTGAAGCTGTACTAGTGACCTACAATGAGCAGTTCTTC. Translating gives CASSEAVLVTYNEQFF.

The rearrangement joins TRBV5-1 to TRBJ2-7, with TRBD2 matching over 12 bases. Germline V gene sequence: CDR1 SGHRS, CDR2 YFSETQ. J lost 6 bases, V lost 0 bases, and 1 base had no gene match. This CDR3 is 14 amino acids long. As DNA, the CDR3 is TGCGCCAGCAGCTTGGGACTAGCGGGAGTCGAGCAGTACTTC. Residues: CASSLGLAGVEQYF.

The rearrangement links TRBV15 to TRBJ2-2; D is unclear. V was clipped by 0 bases and J by 2 bases, with 13 bases between them. CDR1 is LNHNV, CDR2 YYDKDF, per germline (reference sequence). The CDR3 spans 17 residues. The CDR3 loop reads CATSRDALSSNTGELFF. Written as DNA, the CDR3 is TGTGCCACCAGCAGAGACGCGCTATCCTCTAACACCGGGGAGCTGTTTTTT.

This clone was picked up a small number of times. This rearrangement joins TRBV5-1 to TRBJ1-1; no clear D gene. This CDR3 is 14 amino acids long. CDR1 is SGHRS, CDR2 YFSETQ, per germline. Trimming removed 4 bases from V and 1 base from J, with 11 bases in between. CDR3 loop: CASSPTQWNTEAFF. The CDR3 coding sequence is TGCGCCAGCAGCCCAACACAGTGGAACACTGAAGCTTTCTTT.

This clone was recorded a few times. This sequence joins TRBV18 and TRBJ2-3; 9 nucleotides align to TRBD2. Trimming cost V 2 bases and J 2 bases; bases outside gene matches: 5. The CDR3 is 16 residues long. CDR1 is KGHSH, CDR2 LQKENI, per germline. The CDR3: CASSPTSGSYTDTQYF. CDR3 coding DNA: TGTGCCAGCTCACCAACTAGCGGGTCTTACACAGATACGCAGTATTTT.

The J gene is TRBJ1-5, the V gene TRBV28, with D tentatively TRBD1 (6 bases). This CDR3 region has 16 residues. Germline V CDR1 and CDR2: MDHEN, SYDVKM. Trimming pared 4 bases from V and 0 bases from J, leaving 13 bases between. The CDR3 sequence is CASSSGGRFSNQPQHF. The CDR3 DNA sequence: TGTGCCAGCAGTTCGGGGGGGCGGTTTAGCAATCAGCCCCAGCATTTT. Supplemented by reference TRBV28 and TRBJ1-5, the full variable domain reads DVKVTQSSRYLVKRTGEKVFLECVQDMDHENMFWYRQDPGLGLRLIYFSYDVKMKEKGDIPEGYSVSREKKERFSLILESASTNQTSMYLCASSSGGRFSNQPQHFGDGTRLSIL.

V gene TRBV5-1 combines with J gene TRBJ2-5, with 9 bases fitting TRBD1. Germline CDR1 reads SGHRS; CDR2 reads YFSETQ. The CDR3 runs to 15 residues. Trimming cost V 2 bases and J 0 bases; bases outside gene matches: 2. The CDR3 is CASSLGTGNQETQYF. CDR3 nucleotides: TGCGCCAGCAGCTTAGGGACAGGGAACCAAGAGACCCAGTACTTC.

The rearrangement uses TRBV7-9 and TRBJ1-2, with D hard to call. The CDR3 is made up of 15 amino acids. Germline values: CDR1 SEHNR, CDR2 FQNEAQ (reference sequence). Trimming cost V 1 base and J 3 bases, with 12 bases left between them. This CDR3 reads CASSLGPGLHYGYTF. The CDR3 coding sequence is TGTGCCAGCAGCTTAGGTCCGGGATTGCACTATGGCTACACCTTC.

The chain uses TRBV7-9 and TRBJ2-7, with TRBD1 matching over 12 bases. Germline CDR1 reads SEHNR; CDR2 reads FQNEAQ (reference sequence). The CDR3 consists of 15 residues. The ends lost 1 base at V and 6 bases at J; junction bases unmatched: 4. The CDR3 coding sequence is TGTGCCAGCAGCTTAGGGGGGACAGGGGGCGGCGAGCAGTACTTC. Translated: CASSLGGTGGGEQYF.

V and J are TRBV19 and TRBJ2-7, with TRBD1 as a possible D gene (5 bases). The CDR3 length is 15 residues. Germline V gene data show CDR1 as LNHDA and CDR2 as SQIVND (reference sequence). Trimming removed 6 bases from V and 0 bases from J, with 15 bases in between. Written as DNA, the CDR3 is TGTGCCAGTAGGAGAACAGGTGTCCTCTCCTACGAGCAGTACTTC. As protein: CASRRTGVLSYEQYF.

This chain connects TRBV9 to TRBJ1-2, with D perhaps TRBD1 (5 bases). From germline, CDR1 is SGDLS and CDR2 YYNGEE. The V end lost 7 bases, the J end lost 4 bases, and 14 bases lay between the germline ends. The CDR3 has 13 amino acids. The CDR3 here is CASGLPGFYGYTF. In nucleotides, the CDR3 is TGTGCCAGCGGTCTACCAGGGTTCTATGGCTACACCTTC.

The V gene is TRBV11-2, the J gene TRBJ1-3, with no clear D. The germline V gene has CDR1 SGHAT and CDR2 FQNNGV. The CDR3 consists of 15 residues. Deletions cut 3 bases from V and 3 bases from J, with 12 bases between. CDR3 sequence reads: CASSFGEAVGNTIYF. CDR3 coding DNA: TGTGCCAGCAGCTTCGGGGAAGCGGTTGGAAACACCATATATTTT. The full variable domain, rest sourced from reference TRBV11-2 and TRBJ1-3, is EAGVAQSPRYKIIEKRQSVAFWCNPISGHATLYWYQQILGQGPKLLIQFQNNGVVDDSQLPKDRFSAERLKGVDSTLKIQPAKLEDSAVYLCASSFGEAVGNTIYFGEGSWLTVV.

The chain has TRBV7-2 and TRBJ2-1, with 8 bases identical to TRBD2. The CDR3 contains 16 residues. Trimming removed 3 bases from V and 10 bases from J; junction bases left unmatched: 14. Per germline, CDR1 SGHTA and CDR2 FQGNSA. The CDR3, as DNA: TGTGCCAGCAGCTTTTCTTTCGGGGGGGAAGGATGGGAGCAGTTCTTC. Translated: CASSFSFGGEGWEQFF. Full variable domain (rest looked up from reference TRBV7-2 and TRBJ2-1): GAGVSQSPSNKVTEKGKDVELRCDPISGHTALYWYRQSLGQGLEFLIYFQGNSAPDKSGLPSDRFSAERTGGSVSTLTIQRTQQEDSAVYLCASSFSFGGEGWEQFFGPGTRLTVL.

The V gene is TRBV4-1, the J gene TRBJ2-7; D is unclear. This CDR3 comprises 16 residues. With 3 bases removed from V and 2 bases from J, the gap between germline ends came to 17 bases. Germline CDR1 reads MGHRA; CDR2 reads YSYEKL. As DNA, the CDR3 is TGCGCCAGCAGCCAGAGGCAAGTAATCCCCCCCTACGAGCAGTACTTC. Its translation is CASSQRQVIPPYEQYF.

The chain combines TRBV7-9 with TRBJ1-5; the D gene is possibly TRBD1 (5 bases). Between the trimmed V and J ends, which lost 2 bases and 3 bases, there was a span of 11 bases. CDR1 SEHNR and CDR2 FQNEAQ come from the germline V gene (reference sequence). This CDR3 region has 15 residues. CDR3 protein: CASSLSAGLNQPQHF. CDR3 DNA sequence: TGTGCCAGCAGCTTATCTGCGGGGCTCAATCAGCCCCAGCATTTT.

This rearrangement joins TRBV11-2 to TRBJ2-5; the D gene is possibly TRBD1 (5 bases). The length of the CDR3 is 18 residues. V gave up 0 bases and J gave up 1 base, with 18 bases separating them. From germline, CDR1 is SGHAT and CDR2 FQNNGV. As DNA, the CDR3 is TGTGCCAGCAGCTTAGATCATCGGACACCGAAGGGCCAAGAGACCCAGTACTTC. Translating gives CASSLDHRTPKGQETQYF.

The V call is TRBV21-1, the J call TRBJ2-7; TRBD1 was called by the table and not checked on the DNA. TRBV21-1 is termed a pseudogene. The CDR3 extends over 13 amino acids. The CDR3 spells CASSNRQGHEQYF. The CDR3, as DNA: TGTGCCAGCAGCAACCGACAGGGACATGAGCAGTACTTC.

J is TRBJ1-2 and V is TRBV7-9, with 12 bases that match TRBD1. Germline CDR1 SEHNR, CDR2 FQNEAQ (reference sequence). Germline trimming cut 5 bases from V and 8 bases from J; bases unmatched to any gene: 9. There are 15 residues in the CDR3. The CDR3 loop is CASSLGTGGFQGYTF. CDR3 coding DNA: TGTGCCAGCAGCCTCGGGACAGGGGGCTTTCAAGGCTACACCTTC.

This clone appeared once. This chain connects TRBV5-1 to TRBJ2-2; 8 bases are shared with TRBD2. There are 14 residues in the CDR3. CDR1 is SGHRS, CDR2 YFSETQ, per germline. V lost 2 bases and J lost 3; bases outside the gene matches: 0. The chain's CDR3 is CASSFGGDTGELFF. The CDR3 DNA reads TGCGCCAGCAGCTTCGGGGGGGACACCGGGGAGCTGTTTTTT.

This clone was recorded only once. The V gene is TRBV15, the J gene TRBJ1-2, with D perhaps TRBD1 (6 bases). The CDR3 runs 16 residues. Per germline, CDR1 LNHNV and CDR2 YYDKDF (reference sequence). The V end was cut by 0 bases, the J end by 4 bases, with 15 bases between. In nucleotides, the CDR3 is TGTGCCACCAGCAGAGAATGGACAGCGCCAGCCTATGGCTACACCTTC. Translation gives CATSREWTAPAYGYTF.

The V gene is TRBV28, the J gene TRBJ1-5, with a tentative D call TRBD1 (5 bases). Trimming pared 6 bases from V and 8 bases from J, leaving 23 bases between. Germline CDR1 MDHEN, CDR2 SYDVKM. This CDR3 is 16 amino acids long. The CDR3 reads CASREDAGPREKPQHF. The CDR3 DNA sequence: TGTGCCAGCAGAGAAGATGCGGGACCCCGGGAAAAGCCCCAGCATTTT.